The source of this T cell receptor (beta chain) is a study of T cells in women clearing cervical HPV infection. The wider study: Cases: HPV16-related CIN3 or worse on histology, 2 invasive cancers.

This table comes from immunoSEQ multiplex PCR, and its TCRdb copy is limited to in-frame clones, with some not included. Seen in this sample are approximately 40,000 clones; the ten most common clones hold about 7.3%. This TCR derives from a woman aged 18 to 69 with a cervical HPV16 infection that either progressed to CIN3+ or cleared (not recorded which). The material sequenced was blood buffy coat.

CDR3 bases read: TGTGCCAGCAGCTTTTCTTCGCGGACTCTGAACACCGGGGAG. Amino acid sequence: CASSFSSRTLNTGE. The CDR3 in its entirety is CASSFSSRTLNTGELFF. V and J are TRBV7-8 and TRBJ2-2, with D perhaps matching TRBD2 (5 bases). The read gets to within 3 residues of the CDR3 end, and the germline J gene fills in the rest. Trimming took 3 bases from V and 1 from J, leaving 15 bases between them. CDR3 length: 17 residues. Looked up from germline, CDR1 is SGHVS and CDR2 is FQNEAQ. Filled out from reference TRBV7-8 and TRBJ2-2, the complete variable domain reads GAGVSQSPRYKVAKRGQDVALRCDPISGHVSLFWYQQALGQGPEFLTYFQNEAQLDKSGLPSDRFFAERPEGSVSTLKIQRTQQEDSAVYLCASSFSSRTLNTGELFFGEGSRLTVL.